The 31 T cell receptor beta chains reported below all come from one sample, sequenced in a study of blood T cell repertoires in COVID-19. The repertoire was sequenced with immunoSEQ multiplex PCR; TCRdb's copy has only in-frame clones and lacks some. The table lists some 300,000 clones, roughly 90% of them singletons. Material for sequencing was peripheral blood. The receptor set was obtained from a man between 18 and 35 years old with active or convalescent COVID-19.

This chain connects TRBV7-3 to TRBJ2-2; D is ambiguous. This CDR3 spans 14 amino acids. Trimming removed 2 bases at V and 4 bases at J, with 8 bases between. CDR1 SGHTA and CDR2 FQGTGA come from the germline V gene. For the CDR3, the DNA is TGTGCCAGCAGCTTAGGAGATGCCACCGGGGAGCTGTTTTTT. Encoded protein: CASSLGDATGELFF.

V usage is TRBV4-1 and J usage is TRBJ2-5, with 7 bases lining up with TRBD1. This CDR3 contains 14 residues. J gave up 1 base and V 3 bases, and 2 bases lay outside the gene matches. CDR1 is MGHRA, CDR2 YSYEKL, per germline. The chain's CDR3 is CASSQGQIQETQYF. In nucleotides, the CDR3 is TGCGCCAGCAGCCAGGGACAGATCCAAGAGACCCAGTACTTC.

V usage is TRBV5-1 and J usage is TRBJ1-1; D is uncertain. The CDR3 totals 14 residues. V was shortened by 0 bases and J by 5 bases, with 11 bases between the two germline ends. From germline, CDR1 is SGHRS and CDR2 YFSETQ. CDR3 DNA sequence: TGCGCCAGCAGCTTGGGGGGAGTCTTAACTGAAGCTTTCTTT. It yields the protein CASSLGGVLTEAFF.

The chain employs TRBV5-1 and TRBJ2-3; no reliable D call. Trimming took off 6 bases at V and 2 bases at J, with 13 bases between the two ends. Germline V gene lookup returns CDR1 SGHRS and CDR2 YFSETQ. The CDR3 has 14 residues. The CDR3 region is CASTEWVNTDTQYF. The CDR3 DNA reads as TGCGCCAGCACGGAGTGGGTAAACACAGATACGCAGTATTTT.

The rearrangement uses TRBV9 and TRBJ2-3; the D is unclear. This CDR3 region has 13 residues. In germline, CDR1 is SGDLS, CDR2 YYNGEE. V was clipped by 4 bases and J by 2 bases, with 8 bases between them. CDR3 protein: CASSSYLTDTQYF. The CDR3 nucleotides are TGTGCCAGCAGCTCCTACCTCACAGATACGCAGTATTTT.

The J gene is TRBJ2-1, the V gene TRBV19; 9 bases agree with TRBD1. Looked up from germline, CDR1 is LNHDA and CDR2 is SQIVND (reference sequence). J lost 4 bases, V lost 6 bases, and 10 bases had no gene match. This CDR3 spans 16 amino acids. CDR3 sequence (DNA): TGTGCCAGTAGCAACAATGGACAGGGGAATTACAATGAGCAGTTCTTC. Its protein is CASSNNGQGNYNEQFF.

The V and J genes are TRBV6-5 and TRBJ1-1; D is undetermined. This CDR3 region has 14 residues. Germline V gene lookup returns CDR1 MNHEY and CDR2 SVGAGI. Deletions cut 8 bases from V and 5 bases from J, with 18 bases between. In DNA, the CDR3 is TGTGCCAGCGGAGAACGGGGTGCTTCTACTGAAGCTTTCTTT. Translated: CASGERGASTEAFF.

The chain has TRBV19 and TRBJ2-7; no firm D call. Between the trimmed V and J ends, which lost 3 bases and 1 base, there was a span of 7 bases. Germline CDR1 LNHDA, CDR2 SQIVND (reference sequence). CDR3 length: 13 residues. Here the CDR3 DNA reads TGTGCCAGTAGTATGGGCCCTTCCTACGAGCAGTACTTC. Encoded protein: CASSMGPSYEQYF.

The chain employs TRBV6-2 or TRBV6-3 and TRBJ1-4, with a possible D match to TRBD1 (5 bases). Germline loops: CDR1 MNHEY, CDR2 SVGEGT. V was cut by 3 bases and J by 6 bases, with 14 bases left in between. The CDR3 spans 15 residues. The DNA for the CDR3 is TGTGCCAGCAGTTATCCCCCAGGGCTGCATGAAAAACTGTTTTTT. It encodes CASSYPPGLHEKLFF.

The chain joins TRBV6-6 to TRBJ2-7; the match to TRBD2 covers 12 bases. The V segment lost 6 bases and the J segment 4 bases; nucleotides outside the gene matches: 4. CDR3 length: 14 residues. From germline, CDR1 is MNHNY and CDR2 SVGAGI (reference sequence). CDR3 region: CASRSSGGAYEQYF. DNA for the CDR3: TGTGCCAGCAGATCTAGCGGGGGGGCTTACGAGCAGTACTTC.

This clone has only one observation. The genes are TRBV6-1 and TRBJ2-5; perhaps TRBD2 as D (5 bases). Trimming stripped 1 base from V and 11 bases from J, with 14 bases between. Germline CDR1 is MNHNS and CDR2 is SASEGT. This CDR3 contains 13 residues. CDR3 residues: CASSEGLADTQYF. Written as DNA, the CDR3 is TGTGCCAGCAGTGAAGGGCTAGCCGATACTCAGTACTTC.

The chain has TRBV5-1 and TRBJ2-7; 7 bases align to TRBD1. CDR1 and CDR2 from the germline V gene are SGHRS and YFSETQ. There are 15 residues in the CDR3. Unmatched junction bases numbered 10, after V lost 4 bases and J lost 3 bases. This chain's CDR3 is CASSPRDRRDYEQYF. The CDR3 DNA sequence: TGCGCCAGCAGCCCCCGGGACAGAAGAGACTACGAGCAGTACTTC.

The J gene is TRBJ1-3, the V gene TRBV4-2, with D tentatively TRBD1 (5 bases). The CDR3 length is 18 residues. The germline CDR1 and CDR2 sequences are LGHNA and YNFKEQ. The V gene lost 0 bases and the J gene lost 0 bases, with 15 bases spanning the gap. Here the CDR3 DNA reads TGTGCCAGCAGCCAAGATCAGTGGACATCGGTCTCTGGAAACACCATATATTTT. This encodes CASSQDQWTSVSGNTIYF.

This sequence joins TRBV9 and TRBJ2-6; D possibly corresponds to TRBD1 (6 bases). Trimming removed 0 bases at V and 3 bases at J, with 22 bases between. Germline CDR1 and CDR2: SGDLS and YYNGEE. This CDR3 has 20 amino acids. The CDR3 region has the DNA TGTGCCAGCAGCGTAGTTACAGGGACGATCCCCCCCTGTGGGGCCAACGTCCTGACTTTC. Residues: CASSVVTGTIPPCGANVLTF.

V gene TRBV13 combines with J gene TRBJ2-1; TRBD1 matches 9 bases. The ends lost 5 bases at V and 4 bases at J; junction bases unmatched: 9. The V gene's germline CDR1 is PRHDT and CDR2 FYEKMQ (reference sequence). There are 16 residues in the CDR3. CDR3 amino acids: CASSLTGTGNYNEQFF. The CDR3 DNA follows: TGTGCCAGCAGCCTGACCGGGACAGGGAATTACAATGAGCAGTTCTTC.

The genes are TRBV5-1 and TRBJ1-1; D is perhaps TRBD1 (6 bases). The ends were cut back, 0 bases at V and 5 bases at J, with 14 bases in the middle. In germline, CDR1 is SGHRS, CDR2 YFSETQ. CDR3 size: 15 residues. CDR3 sequence: CASSLAGGARTEAFF. The CDR3 DNA follows: TGCGCCAGCAGCTTGGCCGGGGGGGCGAGGACTGAAGCTTTCTTT.

The chain combines TRBV4-1 with TRBJ2-7, with 8 bases lining up with TRBD2. The germline gives CDR1 MGHRA, CDR2 YSYEKL. V lost 5 bases to trimming and J lost 4 bases; unmatched junction nucleotides: 10. The CDR3 is made up of 15 amino acids. CDR3 residues: CASSRASGWIYEQYF. CDR3 nucleotides: TGCGCCAGCAGCAGGGCTAGCGGGTGGATATACGAGCAGTACTTC.

In its sample, this clone was seen once. This sequence joins TRBV5-1 and TRBJ2-3; TRBD1 is a possible D gene (5 bases). CDR1 is SGHRS, CDR2 YFSETQ, per germline. Deletions cut 1 base from V and 3 bases from J, with 6 bases between. This CDR3 region has 13 residues. The CDR3 reads CASSLRGTDTQYF. CDR3 sequence (DNA): TGCGCCAGCAGCTTGAGGGGTACAGATACGCAGTATTTT.

This clone was seen only once. This chain's CDR3 is CASSESGSPGANVLTF. In DNA form, the CDR3 reads TGTGCCAGCAGTGAATCGGGGAGCCCTGGGGCCAACGTCCTGACTTTC. The V and J genes are TRBV25-1 and TRBJ2-6, with a weak D call TRBD2 (5 bases). The germline V and J ends were trimmed by 1 base and 2 bases, with 9 bases remaining between them. The CDR3 sequence is 16 residues long. Germline loops: CDR1 MGHDK, CDR2 SYGVNS.

The J gene is TRBJ2-7, the V gene TRBV6-5, with D tentatively TRBD2 (7 bases). The V gene lost 5 bases and the J gene lost 6 bases, with 14 bases spanning the gap. The CDR3 loop spans 13 amino acids. Germline loops: CDR1 MNHEY, CDR2 SVGAGI. Here the CDR3 reads CASSPRGASEQYF. CDR3 DNA sequence: TGTGCCAGCAGTCCACGGGGGGCGAGCGAGCAGTACTTC.

The V and J genes are TRBV27 and TRBJ1-6; a possible D gene is TRBD1 (5 bases). CDR1 MNHEY and CDR2 SMNVEV come from the germline V gene (reference sequence). CDR3 size: 18 residues. V lost 6 bases to trimming and J lost 3 bases, with 21 bases between them. The CDR3: CASRRQGVWEGYNSPLHF. CDR3 in DNA: TGTGCCAGCAGACGCCAGGGTGTATGGGAGGGCTATAATTCACCCCTCCACTTT.

The J gene is TRBJ1-5, the V gene TRBV6-5; 10 nucleotides match TRBD1. The CDR3 length is 14 residues. Germline V gene sequence: CDR1 MNHEY, CDR2 SVGAGI. The ends lost 5 bases at V and 7 bases at J; junction bases unmatched: 5. For the CDR3, the DNA is TGTGCCAGCAGTCCCGGGACAGGGGACCAGCCCCAGCATTTT. Amino acids: CASSPGTGDQPQHF.

The J gene is TRBJ2-7, the V gene TRBV7-9; possible D gene TRBD2, 6 bases. The V and J ends lost 10 bases and 3 bases respectively, with 7 bases between them. The CDR3 length is 10 residues. The germline CDR1 and CDR2 sequences are SEHNR and FQNEAQ (reference sequence). CDR3 DNA: TGTGCCACCGGGGGCTACGAGCAGTACTTC. Protein: CATGGYEQYF.

The J gene is TRBJ2-3, the V gene TRBV2; tentative D call: TRBD2 (6 bases). This CDR3 region has 12 residues. Germline loops: CDR1 SNHLY, CDR2 FYNNEI. Deletions cut 11 bases from V and 3 bases from J, with 12 bases between. The CDR3 DNA follows: TGTGCCGGTAGGAGGGGAACAGATACGCAGTATTTT. This translates into CAGRRGTDTQYF.

The chain joins TRBV3-1 (or the pseudogene TRBV3-2) to TRBJ1-1; D might be TRBD1 (5 bases). Per the germline V gene, CDR1 is LGHDT and CDR2 is YNNKEL (reference sequence). This CDR3 has 13 residues. Trimming shortened V by 3 bases and J by 11 bases, and 16 bases separated the two germline ends. The CDR3 reads CASSHPRQLFAFF. For the CDR3, the DNA is TGTGCCAGCAGCCACCCCCGACAGCTTTTCGCTTTCTTT.

The chain recombines TRBV6-5 with TRBJ1-1; 9 positions match TRBD1. The CDR3 has 15 amino acids. V lost 6 bases and J lost 1; bases outside the gene matches: 6. Germline lookup yields CDR1 MNHEY and CDR2 SVGAGI. For the CDR3, the DNA is TGTGCCAGCAGCTCCCCGGGACAGGGGAACACTGAAGCTTTCTTT. It specifies CASSSPGQGNTEAFF.

The rearrangement joins TRBV2 to TRBJ2-7; tentatively, D is TRBD2 (5 bases). CDR3 size: 14 residues. The ends were cut back, 1 base at V and 4 bases at J, with 11 bases in the middle. Germline CDR1 is SNHLY and CDR2 is FYNNEI. The CDR3, as DNA: TGTGCCAGCAGTGAAGGAGGGAGAAGTTACGAGCAGTACTTC. Protein sequence: CASSEGGRSYEQYF.

The V and J genes are TRBV13 and TRBJ2-3, with TRBD2 matching 8 bases. This CDR3 comprises 15 residues. The germline V gene encodes CDR1 PRHDT and CDR2 FYEKMQ (reference sequence). J lost 6 bases, V lost 5 bases, and 10 bases had no gene match. CDR3 sequence: CASSPSGTRGDTQYF. The CDR3 bases are TGTGCCAGCAGCCCATCCGGGACTAGGGGTGATACGCAGTATTTT.

This chain uses TRBV10-2 with TRBJ2-1; TRBD2 matches at 10 bases. J was trimmed by 2 bases and V by 5 bases; bases with no gene match: 3. Germline CDR1 and CDR2: WSHSY and SAAADI. This CDR3 has 15 residues. This chain's CDR3 is CASSTLAGAYNEQFF. The CDR3 bases are TGCGCCAGCAGTACGCTAGCGGGAGCCTACAATGAGCAGTTCTTC.

This rearrangement joins TRBV27 to TRBJ1-1; 8 nucleotides match TRBD1. V shed 5 bases, J shed 6 bases, and the junction held 8 bases outside the gene matches. Germline CDR1 MNHEY, CDR2 SMNVEV (reference sequence). This CDR3 contains 14 residues. The CDR3 sequence: CASSPWTGTAEAFF. The CDR3 DNA reads TGTGCCAGCAGTCCCTGGACAGGGACCGCTGAAGCTTTCTTT.

This clone was seen once. V gene TRBV2 combines with J gene TRBJ2-3; 9 bases map to TRBD1. CDR3 length: 15 residues. Germline V gives CDR1 SNHLY, CDR2 FYNNEI. V lost 1 base, J lost 5 bases, and 4 bases stayed unmatched. As DNA, the CDR3 is TGTGCCAGCAGTGAAGGGACAGGGGTTATAGATACGCAGTATTTT. Protein sequence: CASSEGTGVIDTQYF.